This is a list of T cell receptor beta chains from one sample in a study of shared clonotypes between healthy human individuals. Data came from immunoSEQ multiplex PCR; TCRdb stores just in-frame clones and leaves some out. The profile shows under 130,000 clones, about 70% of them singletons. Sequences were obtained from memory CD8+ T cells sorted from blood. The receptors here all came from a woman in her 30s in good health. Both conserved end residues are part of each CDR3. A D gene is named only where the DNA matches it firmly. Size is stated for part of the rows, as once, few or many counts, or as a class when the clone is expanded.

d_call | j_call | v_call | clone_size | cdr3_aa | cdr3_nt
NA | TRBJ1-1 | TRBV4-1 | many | CASSQVGNTEAFF | TGCGCCAGCAGCCAAGTGGGGAACACTGAAGCTTTCTTT
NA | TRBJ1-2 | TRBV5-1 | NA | CASSLDRGPNYGYTF | TGCGCCAGCAGCTTGGATCGGGGGCCTAACTATGGCTACACCTTC
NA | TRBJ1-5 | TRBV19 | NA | CASKISGINQPQHF | TGTGCCTCGAAAATCTCAGGGATCAATCAGCCCCAGCATTTT
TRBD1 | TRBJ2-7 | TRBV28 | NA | CASSLSGQAYEQYF | TGTGCCAGCAGTTTATCGGGACAGGCCTACGAGCAGTACTTC
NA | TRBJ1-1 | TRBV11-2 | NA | CASSPQAAGTEAFF | TGTGCCAGCAGCCCCCAGGCAGCAGGCACTGAAGCTTTCTTT
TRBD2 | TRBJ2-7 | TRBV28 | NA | CASSLSPSGRWDEQYF | TGTGCCAGCAGTTTATCCCCCAGCGGGAGGTGGGACGAGCAGTACTTC
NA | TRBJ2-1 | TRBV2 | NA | CASSLSSYNEQFF | TGTGCCAGCAGCCTAAGCTCCTACAATGAGCAGTTCTTC
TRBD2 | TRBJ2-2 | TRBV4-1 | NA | CASSISPPSGSPPGELFF | TGCGCCAGCAGCATATCACCCCCTAGCGGGAGTCCACCCGGGGAGCTGTTTTTT
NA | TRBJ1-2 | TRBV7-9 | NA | CASSLDAGRAGYGYTF | TGTGCCAGCAGCTTAGACGCCGGGCGGGCCGGCTATGGCTACACCTTC
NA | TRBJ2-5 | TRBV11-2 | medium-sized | CASSLGDGHTETQYF | TGTGCCAGCAGCTTGGGGGACGGCCATACGGAGACCCAGTACTTC
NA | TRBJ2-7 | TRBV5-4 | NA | CASTFGPGTPSVEQYF | TGTGCCAGCACCTTTGGGCCGGGGACACCGTCCGTCGAGCAGTACTTC
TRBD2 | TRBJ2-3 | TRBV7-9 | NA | CASSLWAAGVADTQYF | TGTGCCAGCAGCTTATGGGCGGCGGGAGTGGCAGATACGCAGTATTTT
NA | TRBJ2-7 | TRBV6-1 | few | CASSTYRGYEQYF | TGTGCCAGCAGTACCTACAGAGGGTACGAGCAGTACTTC
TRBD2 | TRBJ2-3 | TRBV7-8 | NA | CASSRSGRKGSDTQYF | TGTGCCAGCAGCCGTAGCGGGAGAAAGGGTTCAGATACGCAGTATTTT
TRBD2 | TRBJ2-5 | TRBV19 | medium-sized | CASSPFVGLGVETQYF | TGTGCCAGTAGTCCATTCGTCGGACTAGGGGTAGAGACCCAGTACTTC
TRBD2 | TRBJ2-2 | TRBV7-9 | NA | CASSYGPSGIMGTGELFF | TGTGCCAGCAGCTATGGGCCTAGCGGGATTATGGGCACCGGGGAGCTGTTTTTT
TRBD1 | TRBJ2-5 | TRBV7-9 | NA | CASSEGAGGKKTQYF | TGTGCCAGCAGCGAAGGGGCAGGGGGCAAGAAGACCCAGTACTTC
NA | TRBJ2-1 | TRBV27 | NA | CASRRSAEGEQFF | TGTGCCAGCAGAAGGTCCGCTGAGGGCGAGCAGTTCTTC
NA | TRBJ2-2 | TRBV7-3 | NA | CASSSFTNTGELFF | TGTGCCAGCAGCTCGTTTACGAACACCGGGGAGCTGTTTTTT
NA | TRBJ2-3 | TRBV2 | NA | CASSDRGATQYF | TGTGCCAGCAGTGACCGAGGCGCTACGCAGTATTTT
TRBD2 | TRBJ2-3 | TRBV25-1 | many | CASSGRTSGLHTDTQYF | TGTGCCAGCAGTGGACGGACTAGCGGACTCCACACAGATACGCAGTATTTT
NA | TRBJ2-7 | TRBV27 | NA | CASSLARDSYEQYF | TGTGCCAGCAGTTTAGCGCGGGACTCCTACGAGCAGTACTTC
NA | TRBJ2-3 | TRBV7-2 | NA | CASSDTGGYTQYF | TGTGCCAGCAGCGACACGGGCGGGTATACGCAGTATTTT
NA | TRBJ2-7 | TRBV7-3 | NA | CASSFGGGGDEQYF | TGTGCCAGCAGCTTTGGAGGGGGCGGCGACGAGCAGTACTTC
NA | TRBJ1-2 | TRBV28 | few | CASTGRQPGYTF | TGTGCCAGCACCGGACGGCAACCTGGCTACACCTTC
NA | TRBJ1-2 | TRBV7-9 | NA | CASSPREGPYGYTF | TGTGCCAGCAGCCCCCGAGAGGGTCCGTATGGCTACACCTTC
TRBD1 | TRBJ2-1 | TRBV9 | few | CASSAGQNEQFF | TGTGCCAGCAGCGCGGGACAGAATGAGCAGTTCTTC
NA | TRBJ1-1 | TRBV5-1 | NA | CASSLLTGNTEAFF | TGCGCCAGCAGCTTGTTAACAGGCAACACTGAAGCTTTCTTT
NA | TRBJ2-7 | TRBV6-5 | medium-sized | CASSYGLFGEQYF | TGTGCCAGCAGTTACGGCCTCTTTGGCGAGCAGTACTTC
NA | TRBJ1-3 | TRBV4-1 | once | CASSQIIMVSGNTIYF | TGCGCCAGCAGCCAAATCATTATGGTCTCTGGAAACACCATATATTTT
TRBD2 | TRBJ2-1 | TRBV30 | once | CAWSGGRGDNEQFF | TGTGCCTGGAGTGGCGGGAGGGGGGACAATGAGCAGTTCTTC
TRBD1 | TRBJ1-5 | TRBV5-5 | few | CASSLTTGSEPQHF | TGTGCCAGCAGCTTGACGACAGGGTCGGAGCCCCAGCATTTT
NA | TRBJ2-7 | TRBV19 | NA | CASSSGPSYEQYF | TGTGCCAGTAGCTCCGGGCCTTCCTACGAGCAGTACTTC
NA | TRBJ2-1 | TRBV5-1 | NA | CASSLASGSYNEQFF | TGCGCCAGCAGCTTGGCCTCGGGCTCCTACAATGAGCAGTTCTTC
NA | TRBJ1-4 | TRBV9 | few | CASSFGGTNEKLFF | TGTGCCAGCAGCTTTGGGGGGACTAATGAAAAACTGTTTTTT
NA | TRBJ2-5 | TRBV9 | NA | CASSVGGSQETQYF | TGTGCCAGCAGCGTAGGGGGTTCCCAAGAGACCCAGTACTTC
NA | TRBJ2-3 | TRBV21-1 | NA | CASSKEPLKIPDTQYF | TGTGCCAGCAGCAAAGAACCCCTAAAGATCCCAGATACGCAGTATTTT
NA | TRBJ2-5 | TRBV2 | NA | CASSISPLGDSEDF | TGTGCCAGCAGCATAAGCCCACTGGGGGACTCCGAAGACTTC
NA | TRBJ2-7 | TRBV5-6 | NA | CASSSRTWISYEQYF | TGTGCCAGCAGTTCACGGACTTGGATCTCCTACGAGCAGTACTTC
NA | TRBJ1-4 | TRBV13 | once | CASSLLGEKLFF | TGTGCCAGCAGCTTACTCGGTGAAAAACTGTTTTTT
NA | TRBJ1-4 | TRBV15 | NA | CATSRDREGGNEKLFF | TGTGCCACCAGCAGAGATCGGGAAGGGGGAAATGAAAAACTGTTTTTT
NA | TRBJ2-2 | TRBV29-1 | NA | CSVEEGRANTGELFF | TGCAGCGTTGAAGAAGGGAGAGCTAACACCGGGGAGCTGTTTTTT
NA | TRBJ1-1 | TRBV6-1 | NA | CASRSRDNTEAFF | TGTGCCAGCAGATCAAGGGATAACACTGAAGCTTTCTTT
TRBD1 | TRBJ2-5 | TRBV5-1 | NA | CASSWTGYQETQYF | TGCGCCAGCAGCTGGACAGGTTACCAAGAGACCCAGTACTTC
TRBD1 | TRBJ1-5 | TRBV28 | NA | CASHGDSAVYSHF | TGTGCCAGCCACGGGGACAGTGCCGTTTATTCGCATTTT
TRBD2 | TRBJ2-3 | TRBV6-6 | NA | CASSYYTLAGEDTQYF | TGTGCCAGCAGTTACTATACTCTAGCGGGAGAAGATACGCAGTATTTT
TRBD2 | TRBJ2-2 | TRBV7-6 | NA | CASSLRTSPSVVTGELFF | TGTGCCAGCAGCTTACGGACTAGCCCGAGTGTTGTCACCGGGGAGCTGTTTTTT
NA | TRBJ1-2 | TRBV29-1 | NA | CSVEGFFRETLPRGYTF | TGCAGCGTTGAAGGGTTCTTCCGGGAGACCCTGCCTCGAGGCTACACCTTC
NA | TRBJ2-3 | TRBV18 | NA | CASSPPMKGDDTQYF | TGTGCCAGCTCACCACCGATGAAGGGGGACGATACGCAGTATTTT
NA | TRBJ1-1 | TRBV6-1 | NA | CASTMDGRETEAFF | TGTGCCAGCACGATGGACGGACGTGAGACTGAAGCTTTCTTT
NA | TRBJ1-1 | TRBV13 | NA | CASSTESGWNTEAFF | TGTGCCAGCAGCACCGAGAGCGGGTGGAACACTGAAGCTTTCTTT
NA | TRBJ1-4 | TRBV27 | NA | CASSLIAGNEKLFF | TGTGCCAGCAGTTTAATCGCAGGAAATGAAAAACTGTTTTTT
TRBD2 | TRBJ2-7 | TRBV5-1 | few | CASSFAGGSGYEQYF | TGCGCCAGCAGCTTTGCGGGAGGATCCGGGTACGAGCAGTACTTC
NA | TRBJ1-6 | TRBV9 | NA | CASSEWGNSPLHF | TGTGCCAGCAGCGAGTGGGGAAATTCACCCCTCCACTTT
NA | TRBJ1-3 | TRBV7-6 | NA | CASSLTDSGNTIYF | TGTGCCAGCAGCCTCACAGACTCTGGAAACACCATATATTTT